The 19 T cell receptor beta chains given below trace back to one sample, sequenced in a study of cytomegalovirus exposure and HLA in healthy donors. The study ran its PCR with 60 Vbeta and 13 Jbeta primers. Here immunoSEQ multiplex PCR was the method, and the copy in TCRdb shows in-frame clones only, minus some. The sample lists approximately 110,000 clones, over 60% occurring once. The specimen was PBMCs. The origin of the receptors is a female donor in good health and CMV-seropositive.

With respect to this clone: A far bigger clonotype differs at one base, so this is likely a read error. This chain connects TRBV13 to TRBJ2-7; D may be TRBD1 (5 bases). The germline gives CDR1 PRHDT, CDR2 FYEKMQ (reference sequence). This CDR3 contains 15 residues. Trimming cost V 5 bases and J 0 bases, with 14 bases left between them. The CDR3 DNA reads TGTGCCAGCAGCCGCGGACATGGGGACTCCTACGAGCAGTACTTC. Its translation: CASSRGHGDSYEQYF.

V usage is TRBV11-2 and J usage is TRBJ2-5; TRBD2 matches at 8 bases. Germline V lookup: CDR1 SGHAT, CDR2 FQNNGV. V shed 1 base, J shed 5 bases, and the junction held 3 bases outside the gene matches. CDR3 length: 14 amino acids. CDR3 region: CASSLAGGPETQYF. CDR3 in DNA: TGTGCCAGCAGCTTAGCGGGGGGGCCCGAGACCCAGTACTTC.

This chain connects TRBV2 to TRBJ2-2; perhaps TRBD2 as D (5 bases). Trimming took 5 bases from V and 6 from J, leaving 16 bases between them. Germline V gene sequence: CDR1 SNHLY, CDR2 FYNNEI. The CDR3 length is 15 residues. CDR3 sequence (DNA): TGTGCCAGCAGTCCCCGAGCTCGGGGATCCGGGGAGCTGTTTTTT. It specifies CASSPRARGSGELFF.

V is TRBV4-1 and J is TRBJ1-3; D remains ambiguous. CDR1 and CDR2 from the germline V gene are MGHRA and YSYEKL. Trimming cost V 6 bases and J 0 bases, with 6 bases left between them. The CDR3 extends over 13 amino acids. The CDR3 here is CASSRSSGNTIYF. DNA for the CDR3: TGCGCCAGCAGTCGCAGCTCTGGAAACACCATATATTTT.

The chain recombines TRBV5-1 with TRBJ2-1; 9 bases fit TRBD2. Germline V gene lookup returns CDR1 SGHRS and CDR2 YFSETQ. The CDR3 is 14 amino acids. Unmatched junction bases numbered 6, after V lost 5 bases and J lost 6 bases. The DNA for the CDR3 is TGCGCCAGCAGTTTAGCGGGAGTCTCCAATGAGCAGTTCTTC. Protein product: CASSLAGVSNEQFF.

The V call is TRBV6-4, the J call TRBJ2-5, with 7 bases that match TRBD2. Germline CDR1 reads MRHNA; CDR2 reads SNTAGT. This CDR3 is built from 16 residues. Losses at the gene ends were 6 bases for V and 2 bases for J; bases not matched to a gene: 12. CDR3 region: CASSWEGPQNQETQYF. CDR3 DNA: TGTGCCAGCAGCTGGGAGGGACCGCAGAATCAAGAGACCCAGTACTTC.

J is TRBJ2-7 and V is TRBV28; 8 nucleotides align to TRBD1. The CDR3 length is 13 residues. V dropped 7 bases and J dropped 5; count of bases not matched to a gene: 7. Germline V CDR1 and CDR2: MDHEN, SYDVKM. In DNA form, the CDR3 reads TGTGCCAGCACCCGGACAGGGAGGAACGAGCAGTACTTC. It is translated as CASTRTGRNEQYF. Looking up the rest from reference TRBV28 and TRBJ2-7 gives the full variable domain: DVKVTQSSRYLVKRTGEKVFLECVQDMDHENMFWYRQDPGLGLRLIYFSYDVKMKEKGDIPEGYSVSREKKERFSLILESASTNQTSMYLCASTRTGRNEQYFGPGTRLTVT.

V and J are TRBV9 and TRBJ2-7; D is unresolved. V shed 1 base and J shed 5 bases, with 16 bases lying between them. The CDR3 contains 15 residues. Germline lookup yields CDR1 SGDLS and CDR2 YYNGEE. DNA of the CDR3: TGTGCCAGCAGCGTAAGTCCGGCTGTGGAGCACGAGCAGTACTTC. The encoded protein is CASSVSPAVEHEQYF.

V is TRBV27 and J is TRBJ2-7, with D perhaps TRBD2 (6 bases). Looked up from germline, CDR1 is MNHEY and CDR2 is SMNVEV (reference sequence). The CDR3 sequence is 16 residues long. V lost 9 bases to trimming and J lost 4 bases, with 25 bases between them. The CDR3 protein is CASHPAKGRGTYEQYF. The CDR3 DNA reads TGTGCCAGTCACCCGGCAAAGGGGCGGGGTACATACGAGCAGTACTTC.

This chain uses TRBV6-6 with TRBJ2-7; the D gene is possibly TRBD2 (5 bases). The CDR3 consists of 15 residues. Germline V lookup: CDR1 MNHNY, CDR2 SVGAGI (reference sequence). V gave up 7 bases and J gave up 6 bases, with 22 bases separating them. The CDR3 region has the DNA TGTGCCAGCACCAACTGGGAACAGCGGCTGTCCGAGCAGTACTTC. It yields the protein CASTNWEQRLSEQYF.

The rearrangement joins TRBV2 to TRBJ1-2; perhaps TRBD1 as D (5 bases). There are 14 residues in the CDR3. The germline CDR1 and CDR2 sequences are SNHLY and FYNNEI. Trimming pared 6 bases from V and 2 bases from J, leaving 13 bases between. CDR3 sequence reads: CASRPGSQNYGYTF. The CDR3 nucleotides read TGTGCCAGCAGACCAGGGTCCCAAAACTATGGCTACACCTTC.

This chain links TRBV6-1 with TRBJ2-1; 9 nucleotides agree with TRBD2. The CDR3 sequence is 15 residues long. V lost 6 bases to trimming and J lost 6 bases; unmatched junction nucleotides: 9. Germline V gives CDR1 MNHNS, CDR2 SASEGT. This CDR3 is CASRFAGGALNEQFF. CDR3 bases: TGTGCCAGCAGATTTGCGGGAGGGGCCCTCAATGAGCAGTTCTTC.

The rearrangement joins TRBV7-2 to TRBJ2-2; TRBD2 matches 8 bases. V trimming: 1 base; J trimming: 5 bases; junction bases outside the gene matches: 9. The CDR3 has 17 amino acids. Germline values: CDR1 SGHTA, CDR2 FQGNSA. This chain's CDR3 is CASSLGIGRGETGELFF. The DNA for the CDR3 is TGTGCCAGCAGCTTAGGAATAGGGCGGGGGGAGACCGGGGAGCTGTTTTTT.

In this sample, this clone turned up a few times. This sequence joins TRBV11-3 and TRBJ2-1, with 11 bases aligning to TRBD2. Germline loops: CDR1 SGHNT, CDR2 YENEEA. J gave up 9 bases and V 5 bases, and 15 bases lay outside the gene matches. The CDR3 runs 17 residues. The CDR3 DNA follows: TGTGCCAGCAGCCAGGGGCGATATAGCGGGAGGGCCAGTGAGCAGTTCTTC. Translation: CASSQGRYSGRASEQFF.

In nucleotides, the CDR3 is TGTGCCACAGGGACTGTGAACACCGGGGAGCTGTTTTTT. Translating gives CATGTVNTGELFF. The chain recombines TRBV27 with TRBJ2-2; TRBD2 is a possible D gene (6 bases). The germline V gene has CDR1 MNHEY and CDR2 SMNVEV (reference sequence). The V end was cut by 10 bases, the J end by 1 base, with 10 bases between. The CDR3 runs 13 residues.

This sequence joins TRBV30 and TRBJ1-5, with a tentative D call TRBD1 (6 bases). Germline-derived CDR1 and CDR2 are GTSNPN and SVGIG (reference sequence). Trimming cost V 1 base and J 9 bases, with 16 bases left between them. This CDR3 has 14 amino acids. This CDR3 is CAWSAGHSSRPQHF. DNA for the CDR3: TGTGCCTGGAGTGCGGGACACTCAAGTAGGCCCCAGCATTTT.

The chain is built from TRBV30 and TRBJ1-3; 7 bases are shared with TRBD1. This CDR3 spans 15 amino acids. Germline trimming cut 4 bases from V and 9 bases from J; bases unmatched to any gene: 15. From germline, CDR1 is GTSNPN and CDR2 SVGIG (reference sequence). CDR3 DNA sequence: TGTGCCTGGAAATTAACCGGGACAGCAGGTCCCACCATATATTTT. This translates into CAWKLTGTAGPTIYF.

The V and J genes are TRBV5-1 and TRBJ2-1; 9 positions agree with TRBD2. This CDR3 has 15 residues. The trim removed 1 base at V and 6 bases at J, leaving 5 bases unmatched. Germline V gene sequence: CDR1 SGHRS, CDR2 YFSETQ. CDR3 sequence: CASSLPLAGSNEQFF. As DNA, the CDR3 is TGCGCCAGCAGCTTGCCGCTAGCGGGATCCAATGAGCAGTTCTTC. Drawing the rest from reference TRBV5-1 and TRBJ2-1, the complete variable domain is KAGVTQTPRYLIKTRGQQVTLSCSPISGHRSVSWYQQTPGQGLQFLFEYFSETQRNKGNFPGRFSGRQFSNSRSEMNVSTLELGDSALYLCASSLPLAGSNEQFFGPGTRLTVL.

The DNA for the CDR3 is TGTGCCAGCAGCCAAGGACAGGGAACCTACGAGCAGTACTTC. It yields the protein CASSQGQGTYEQYF. The chain recombines TRBV4-2 with TRBJ2-7; the match to TRBD1 covers 7 bases. Germline V gives CDR1 LGHNA, CDR2 YNFKEQ. The ends lost 1 base at V and 2 bases at J; junction bases unmatched: 2. The CDR3 runs to 14 residues.